Listed below are T cell receptor beta chains from one sample, sequenced in a study of T cell repertoires in cytomegalovirus infection. TCRdb reanalysed the reads using MiXCR and keeps one entry per CDR3 protein. The table has fewer than 85,000 distinct CDR3 sequences, 45% to 50% seen once. These receptors have no known antigen. Sequencing was performed on CD8+ T cells from cultured PBMCs, taken from culture after CMV antigen stimulation. The receptors derive from a human donor in good health (CMV status not recorded). Some clones in this sample may be carry-over from other donors' samples. Each CDR3 is given with its conserved first and last residue. A D gene is named only where the DNA matches it firmly. The size of a clone is reported for some rows only, either as once, few or many, or as a class for expanded clones.

size,V,J,D,length,CDR3,DNA
few,TRBV27,TRBJ1-6,NA,15,CASKTTMGHNSPLHF,TGTGCCAGCAAGACGACCATGGGACATAATTCACCCCTCCACTTT
NA,TRBV7-6,TRBJ2-1,NA,14,CASSLKGQNNEQFF,TGTGCCAGCAGCTTAAAGGGCCAGAACAATGAGCAGTTCTTC
NA,TRBV4-1,TRBJ1-5,NA,14,CASSQAGAGQPQHF,TGCGCCAGCAGCCAAGCGGGGGCAGGGCAGCCCCAGCATTTT
NA,TRBV6-6,TRBJ2-1,NA,16,CASSYSLDYLYNEQFF,TGTGCCAGCAGTTACTCGTTGGACTATCTATACAATGAGCAGTTCTTC
NA,TRBV20-1,TRBJ2-1,NA,14,CSARGGEDYNEQFF,TGCAGTGCTAGAGGAGGGGAGGACTACAATGAGCAGTTCTTC
NA,TRBV7-6,TRBJ2-7,TRBD1,15,CASSSTGTGGYEQYF,TGTGCCAGCAGCTCAACCGGGACAGGGGGTTACGAGCAGTACTTC
NA,TRBV11-2,TRBJ1-2,NA,16,CASSSSGGGTNYGYTF,TGTGCCAGCAGCTCAAGTGGAGGGGGAACCAACTATGGCTACACCTTC
NA,TRBV28,TRBJ2-7,TRBD2,14,CASRTSGLTYEQYF,TGTGCCAGCAGGACTAGCGGGTTAACCTACGAGCAGTACTTC
few,TRBV6-1,TRBJ2-1,TRBD2,16,CASSEASASGYNEQFF,TGTGCCAGCAGTGAAGCTAGCGCTAGCGGATACAATGAGCAGTTCTTC
few,TRBV12-3/TRBV12-4,TRBJ2-1,NA,15,CASSLGVSLHNEQFF,TGTGCCAGCAGTTTAGGGGTGTCCCTCCACAATGAGCAGTTCTTC
few,TRBV28,TRBJ2-7,NA,15,CASSGTGLPSYEQYF,TGTGCCAGCAGCGGGACCGGTTTGCCCTCCTACGAGCAGTACTTC
NA,TRBV4-2,TRBJ2-1,TRBD2,17,CASSQGLAGAITDEQFF,TGTGCCAGCAGCCAAGGACTAGCAGGAGCCATCACCGATGAGCAGTTCTTC
NA,TRBV6-6,TRBJ2-1,TRBD2,16,CASSYGAGEGYNEQFF,TGTGCCAGCAGTTACGGGGCGGGAGAGGGCTACAATGAGCAGTTCTTC
few,TRBV6-1,TRBJ2-7,TRBD1,15,CASSGGKGQGHEQYF,TGTGCCAGCAGTGGGGGAAAGGGACAGGGCCACGAGCAGTACTTC
NA,TRBV12-3/TRBV12-4,TRBJ1-1,TRBD1,14,CASSWTGTGTEAFF,TGTGCCAGCAGCTGGACAGGGACGGGGACTGAAGCTTTCTTT
few,TRBV7-6,TRBJ1-2,NA,17,CASSLGTDRNPNYGYTF,TGTGCCAGCAGCTTAGGAACCGACAGGAACCCTAACTATGGCTACACCTTC
NA,TRBV4-1,TRBJ2-3,NA,13,CASSQSSSNTQYF,TGCGCCAGCAGCCAATCTTCGAGTAATACGCAGTATTTT
few,TRBV4-1,TRBJ2-1,TRBD2,17,CASSHRTSGSLALEQFF,TGCGCCAGCAGCCACCGGACTAGCGGGAGCCTGGCACTTGAGCAGTTCTTC
many,TRBV7-8,TRBJ2-1,TRBD1,16,CASSIWTGSSYNEQFF,TGTGCCAGCAGCATCTGGACAGGGAGCTCCTACAATGAGCAGTTCTTC
NA,TRBV28,TRBJ2-1,TRBD2,15,CASSPGRGTYNEQFF,TGTGCCAGCAGCCCCGGGAGGGGGACCTACAATGAGCAGTTCTTC
NA,TRBV19,TRBJ2-1,NA,16,CASRDSGKSSYNEQFF,TGTGCCAGTAGGGATAGCGGAAAAAGCTCCTACAATGAGCAGTTCTTC
NA,TRBV12-3/TRBV12-4,TRBJ2-1,TRBD2,16,CASSRPGLVSYNEQFF,TGTGCCAGCAGTCGACCGGGACTAGTTTCCTACAATGAGCAGTTCTTC
NA,TRBV12-3/TRBV12-4,TRBJ2-3,NA,16,CASSLEGGTITDTQYF,TGTGCCAGCAGTTTAGAGGGAGGAACTATCACAGATACGCAGTATTTT
many,TRBV7-2,TRBJ1-1,NA,15,CASSDPPGENTEAFF,TGTGCCAGCAGCGACCCTCCCGGGGAGAACACTGAAGCTTTCTTT
NA,TRBV28,TRBJ2-7,NA,15,CASSLGSDRSYEQYF,TGTGCCAGCAGTTTAGGCTCCGACAGATCCTACGAGCAGTACTTC
NA,TRBV12-3/TRBV12-4,TRBJ2-7,TRBD2,11,CASGGRNEQYF,TGTGCCAGTGGCGGGAGAAACGAGCAGTACTTC
NA,TRBV6-6,TRBJ1-5,NA,14,CASSWTDSNQPQHF,TGTGCCAGCAGCTGGACGGATAGCAATCAGCCCCAGCATTTT
few,TRBV7-8,TRBJ2-2,TRBD1,17,CASSSDVRQGAPGELFF,TGTGCCAGCAGCTCCGACGTGAGACAGGGGGCCCCCGGGGAGCTGTTTTTT
NA,TRBV7-3,TRBJ2-7,TRBD2,13,CASSLGGRNEQYF,TGTGCCAGCAGCTTAGGCGGGAGGAACGAGCAGTACTTC
few,TRBV11-2,TRBJ1-2,NA,14,CASSFPERIYGYTF,TGTGCCAGCAGCTTCCCCGAGAGGATCTATGGCTACACCTTC
few,TRBV7-9,TRBJ2-6,NA,18,CASSANAGQLSGANVLTF,TGTGCCAGCAGCGCCAACGCGGGACAGCTCTCTGGGGCCAACGTCCTGACTTTC
few,TRBV19,TRBJ2-5,TRBD1,15,CASSITGGRGETQYF,TGTGCCAGTAGTATTACAGGGGGAAGAGGAGAGACCCAGTACTTC
few,TRBV7-8,TRBJ1-2,NA,15,CASSLRGESNYGYTF,TGTGCCAGCAGCCTTAGGGGGGAATCGAACTATGGCTACACCTTC
few,TRBV7-8,TRBJ2-1,NA,16,CASSSLRDAPGDEQFF,TGTGCCAGCAGCTCGCTCCGGGACGCCCCGGGGGATGAGCAGTTCTTC
few,TRBV12-3/TRBV12-4,TRBJ1-1,NA,13,CASERAGNTEAFF,TGTGCCAGCGAACGGGCTGGGAACACTGAAGCTTTCTTT
few,TRBV6-1,TRBJ2-3,NA,15,CASSEGGTSTDTQYF,TGTGCCAGCAGTGAAGGCGGAACTAGCACAGATACGCAGTATTTT